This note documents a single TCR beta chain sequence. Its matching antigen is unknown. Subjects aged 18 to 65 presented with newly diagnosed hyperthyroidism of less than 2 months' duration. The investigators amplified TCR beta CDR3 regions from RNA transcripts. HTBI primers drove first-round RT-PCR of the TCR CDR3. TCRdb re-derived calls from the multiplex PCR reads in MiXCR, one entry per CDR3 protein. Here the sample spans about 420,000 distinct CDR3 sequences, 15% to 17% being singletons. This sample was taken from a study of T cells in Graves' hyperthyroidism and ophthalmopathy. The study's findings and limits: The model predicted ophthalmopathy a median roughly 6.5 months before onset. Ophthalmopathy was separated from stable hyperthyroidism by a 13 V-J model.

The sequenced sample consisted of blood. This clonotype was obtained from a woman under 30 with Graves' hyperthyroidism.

The CDR3, as DNA: TGCAGTGCTAGAGATCCAGGTCAGGGGACCTATGGCTACACCTTC. This codes for CSARDPGQGTYGYTF. This chain uses TRBV20-1 with TRBJ1-2, with TRBD1 as a possible D gene (6 bases). V was trimmed by 0 bases and J by 4 bases, leaving 15 bases between them. The length of the CDR3 is 15 residues. Germline CDR1 DFQATT, CDR2 SNEGSKA (reference sequence).